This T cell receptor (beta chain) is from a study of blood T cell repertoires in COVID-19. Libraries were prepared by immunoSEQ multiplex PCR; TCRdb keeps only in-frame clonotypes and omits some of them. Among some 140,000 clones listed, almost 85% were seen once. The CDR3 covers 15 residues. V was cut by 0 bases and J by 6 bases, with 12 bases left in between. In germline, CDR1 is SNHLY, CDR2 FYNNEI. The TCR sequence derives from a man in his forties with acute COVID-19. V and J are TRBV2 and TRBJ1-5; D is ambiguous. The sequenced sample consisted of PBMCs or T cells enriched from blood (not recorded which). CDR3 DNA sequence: TGTGCCAGCAGTGAAGCGCAGCTCCCAGGTCAGCCCCAGCATTTT. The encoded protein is CASSEAQLPGQPQHF.